This T cell receptor beta chain was recovered during a study of kidney transplant recipient with SARS-CoV-2 infection. Germline-derived CDR1 and CDR2 are MRHNA and SNTAGT. The ends were cut back, 5 bases at V and 4 bases at J, with 23 bases in the middle. The CDR3 covers 17 residues. TCRdb re-called the reads through MiXCR, storing one row per CDR3 protein. The table has 200,000 to 300,000 distinct CDR3 sequences, under 30% seen once. This clonotype was seen at least ten times. The sample was a blood sample, taken at baseline and between days 110 and 120 from a kidney transplant recipient. The TCR originated in a young adult male patient who had COVID-19 and was a kidney transplant recipient. T cells may partly derive from the graft donor. The rearrangement joins TRBV6-4 to TRBJ1-2; D call uncertain. The CDR3: CASSWNRSHGKTYGYTF. The CDR3 bases are TGTGCCAGCAGTTGGAATCGCTCACACGGAAAGACCTATGGCTACACCTTC.